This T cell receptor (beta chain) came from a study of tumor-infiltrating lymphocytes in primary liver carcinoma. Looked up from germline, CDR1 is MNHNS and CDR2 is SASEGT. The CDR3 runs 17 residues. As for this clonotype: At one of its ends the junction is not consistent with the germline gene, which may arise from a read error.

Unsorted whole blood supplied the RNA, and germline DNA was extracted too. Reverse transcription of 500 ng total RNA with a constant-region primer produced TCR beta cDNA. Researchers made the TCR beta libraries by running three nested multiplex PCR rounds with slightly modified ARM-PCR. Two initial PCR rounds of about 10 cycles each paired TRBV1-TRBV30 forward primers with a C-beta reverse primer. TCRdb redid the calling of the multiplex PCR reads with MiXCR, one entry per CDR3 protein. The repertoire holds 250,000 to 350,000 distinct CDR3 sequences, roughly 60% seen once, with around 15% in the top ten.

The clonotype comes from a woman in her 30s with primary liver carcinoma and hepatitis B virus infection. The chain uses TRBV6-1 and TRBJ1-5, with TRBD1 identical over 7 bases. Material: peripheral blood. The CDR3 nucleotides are TGTGCCAGCATTGAAGGAAAGACAGGGCGTAGCAATCAGCCCCAGCATTTT. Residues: CASIEGKTGRSNQPQHF.